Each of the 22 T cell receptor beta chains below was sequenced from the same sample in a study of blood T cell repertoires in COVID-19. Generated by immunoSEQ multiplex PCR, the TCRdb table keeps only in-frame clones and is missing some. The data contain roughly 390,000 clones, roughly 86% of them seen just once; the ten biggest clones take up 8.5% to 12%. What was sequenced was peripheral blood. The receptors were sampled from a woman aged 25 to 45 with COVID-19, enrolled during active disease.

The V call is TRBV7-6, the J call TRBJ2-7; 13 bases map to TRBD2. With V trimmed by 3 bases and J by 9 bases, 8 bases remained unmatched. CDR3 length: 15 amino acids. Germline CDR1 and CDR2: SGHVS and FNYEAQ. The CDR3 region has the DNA TGTGCCAGCAGCTTTGGACTAGCGGGAGAAGGATGGCAGTACTTC. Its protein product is CASSFGLAGEGWQYF.

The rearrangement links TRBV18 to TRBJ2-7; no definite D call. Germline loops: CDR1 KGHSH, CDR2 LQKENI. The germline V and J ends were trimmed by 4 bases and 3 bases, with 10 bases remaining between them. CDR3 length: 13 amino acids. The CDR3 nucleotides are TGTGCCAGCTCACTTACTCTTGACTACGAGCAGTACTTC. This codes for CASSLTLDYEQYF.

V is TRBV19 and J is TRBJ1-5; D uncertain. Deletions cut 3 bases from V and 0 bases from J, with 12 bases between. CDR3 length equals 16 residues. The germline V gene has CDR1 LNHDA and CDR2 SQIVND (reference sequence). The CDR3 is CASSIRGSYSNQPQHF. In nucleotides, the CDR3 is TGTGCCAGTAGTATCCGGGGTTCTTATAGCAATCAGCCCCAGCATTTT.

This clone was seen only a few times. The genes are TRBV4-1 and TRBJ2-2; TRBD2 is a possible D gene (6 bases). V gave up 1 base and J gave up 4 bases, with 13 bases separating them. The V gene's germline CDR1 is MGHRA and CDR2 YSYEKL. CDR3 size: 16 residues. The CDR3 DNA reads TGCGCCAGCAGCCAAGTTCCGGGAGTTGGCACCGGGGAGCTGTTTTTT. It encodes CASSQVPGVGTGELFF.

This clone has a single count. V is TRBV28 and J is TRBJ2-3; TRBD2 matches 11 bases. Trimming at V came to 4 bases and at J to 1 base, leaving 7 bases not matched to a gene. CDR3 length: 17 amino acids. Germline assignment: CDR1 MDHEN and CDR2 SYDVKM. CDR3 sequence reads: CASSYSELAGGTDTQYF. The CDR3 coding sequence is TGTGCCAGCAGTTACTCCGAACTAGCGGGAGGCACAGATACGCAGTATTTT.

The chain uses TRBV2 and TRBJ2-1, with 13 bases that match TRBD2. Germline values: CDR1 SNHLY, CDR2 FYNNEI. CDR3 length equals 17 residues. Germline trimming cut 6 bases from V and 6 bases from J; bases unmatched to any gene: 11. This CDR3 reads CASRSGLAGATGNEQFF. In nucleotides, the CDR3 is TGTGCCAGCAGATCAGGACTAGCGGGAGCGACAGGCAATGAGCAGTTCTTC. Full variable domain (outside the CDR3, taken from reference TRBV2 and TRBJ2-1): EPEVTQTPSHQVTQMGQEVILRCVPISNHLYFYWYRQILGQKVEFLVSFYNNEISEKSEIFDDQFSVERPDGSNFTLKIRSTKLEDSAMYFCASRSGLAGATGNEQFFGPGTRLTVL.

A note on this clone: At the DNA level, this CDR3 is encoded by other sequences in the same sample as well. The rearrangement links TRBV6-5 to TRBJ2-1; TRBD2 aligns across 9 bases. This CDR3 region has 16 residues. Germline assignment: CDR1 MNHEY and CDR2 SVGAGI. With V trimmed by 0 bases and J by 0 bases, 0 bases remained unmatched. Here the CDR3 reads CASSYSSGSSYNEQFF. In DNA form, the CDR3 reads TGTGCCAGCAGTTACTCTAGCGGGAGCTCCTACAATGAGCAGTTCTTC.

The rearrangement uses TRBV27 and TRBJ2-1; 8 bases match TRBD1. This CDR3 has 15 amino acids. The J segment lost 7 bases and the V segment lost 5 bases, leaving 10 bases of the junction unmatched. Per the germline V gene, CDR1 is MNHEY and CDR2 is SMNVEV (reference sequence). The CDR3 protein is CASSKRQGMVNEQFF. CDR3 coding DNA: TGTGCCAGCAGTAAAAGACAGGGGATGGTGAATGAGCAGTTCTTC.

The chain's CDR3 is CATSPQRRETQYF. Here the CDR3 DNA reads TGTGCCACCTCCCCACAACGGCGGGAGACCCAGTACTTC. The chain combines TRBV2 with TRBJ2-5; D ambiguous. The CDR3 covers 13 residues. Per germline, CDR1 SNHLY and CDR2 FYNNEI. V was pared by 10 bases and J by 5 bases, with 17 bases between.

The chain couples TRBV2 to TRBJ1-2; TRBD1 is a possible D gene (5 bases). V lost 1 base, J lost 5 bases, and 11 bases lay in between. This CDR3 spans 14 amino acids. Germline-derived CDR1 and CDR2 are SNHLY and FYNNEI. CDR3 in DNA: TGTGCCAGCAGTGAAGAGCAGGGCTGGTATGGCTACACCTTC. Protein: CASSEEQGWYGYTF.

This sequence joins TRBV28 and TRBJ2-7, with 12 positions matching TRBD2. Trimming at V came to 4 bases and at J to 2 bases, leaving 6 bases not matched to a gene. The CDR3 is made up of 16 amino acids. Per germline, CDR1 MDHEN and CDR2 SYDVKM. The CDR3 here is CASSSPLAGGPYEQYF. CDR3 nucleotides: TGTGCCAGCAGTTCCCCACTAGCGGGAGGCCCCTACGAGCAGTACTTC. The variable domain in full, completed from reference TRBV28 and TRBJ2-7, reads DVKVTQSSRYLVKRTGEKVFLECVQDMDHENMFWYRQDPGLGLRLIYFSYDVKMKEKGDIPEGYSVSREKKERFSLILESASTNQTSMYLCASSSPLAGGPYEQYFGPGTRLTVT.

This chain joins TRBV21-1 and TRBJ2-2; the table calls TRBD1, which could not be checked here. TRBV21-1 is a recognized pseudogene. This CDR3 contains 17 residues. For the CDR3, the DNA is TGTGCCAGCAGCGCCCGAGGGACAGAACCACCGACCGGGGAGCTGTTTTTT. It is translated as CASSARGTEPPTGELFF.

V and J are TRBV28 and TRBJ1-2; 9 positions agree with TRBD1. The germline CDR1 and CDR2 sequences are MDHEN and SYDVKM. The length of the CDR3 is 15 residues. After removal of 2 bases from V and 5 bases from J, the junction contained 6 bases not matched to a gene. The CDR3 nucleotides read TGTGCCAGCAGTTTAAGTACAGGGGGCTGGTATGGCTACACCTTC. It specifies CASSLSTGGWYGYTF.

The CDR3 spells CASSYGQGVGEQFF. Written as DNA, the CDR3 is TGTGCCAGCAGTTACGGACAGGGGGTGGGTGAGCAGTTCTTC. This chain joins TRBV11-2 and TRBJ2-1, with 10 nucleotides matching TRBD1. This CDR3 region has 14 residues. The V gene's germline CDR1 is SGHAT and CDR2 FQNNGV. V shed 6 bases and J 9 bases; nucleotides not matched to a gene: 8.

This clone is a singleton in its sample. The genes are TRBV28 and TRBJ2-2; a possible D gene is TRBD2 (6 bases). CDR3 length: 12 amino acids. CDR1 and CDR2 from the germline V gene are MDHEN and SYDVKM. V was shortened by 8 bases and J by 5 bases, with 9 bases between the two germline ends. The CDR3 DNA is TGTGCCAGCGGGGGGAAGACCGGGGAGCTGTTTTTT. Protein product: CASGGKTGELFF.

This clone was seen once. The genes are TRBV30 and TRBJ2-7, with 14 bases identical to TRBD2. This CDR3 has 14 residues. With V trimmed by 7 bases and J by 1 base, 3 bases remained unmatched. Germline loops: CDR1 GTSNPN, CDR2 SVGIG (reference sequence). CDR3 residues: CAFRTSGGSYEQYF. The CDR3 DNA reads TGTGCCTTTAGGACTAGCGGGGGGTCCTACGAGCAGTACTTC.

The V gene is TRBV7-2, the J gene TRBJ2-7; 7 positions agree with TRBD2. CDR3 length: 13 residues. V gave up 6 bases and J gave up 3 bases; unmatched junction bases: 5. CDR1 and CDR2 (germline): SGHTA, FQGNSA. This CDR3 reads CASSPGRSYEQYF. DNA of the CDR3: TGTGCCAGCAGTCCCGGGAGGAGCTACGAGCAGTACTTC.

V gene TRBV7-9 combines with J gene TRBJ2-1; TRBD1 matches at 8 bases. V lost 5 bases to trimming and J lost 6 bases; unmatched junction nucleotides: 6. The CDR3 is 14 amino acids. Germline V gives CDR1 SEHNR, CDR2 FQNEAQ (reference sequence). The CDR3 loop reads CASSTRTGRNEQFF. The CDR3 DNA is TGTGCCAGCAGCACCCGGACAGGGCGCAATGAGCAGTTCTTC. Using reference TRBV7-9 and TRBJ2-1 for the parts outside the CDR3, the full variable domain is DTGVSQNPRHKITKRGQNVTFRCDPISEHNRLYWYRQTLGQGPEFLTYFQNEAQLEKSRLLSDRFSAERPKGSFSTLEIQRTEQGDSAMYLCASSTRTGRNEQFFGPGTRLTVL.

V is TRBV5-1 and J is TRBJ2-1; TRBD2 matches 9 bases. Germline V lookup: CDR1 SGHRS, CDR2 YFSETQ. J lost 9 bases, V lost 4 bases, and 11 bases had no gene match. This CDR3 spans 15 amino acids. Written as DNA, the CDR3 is TGCGCCAGCAGCCGACTAGCGGAACCATCGCGTGAGCAGTTCTTC. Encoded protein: CASSRLAEPSREQFF.

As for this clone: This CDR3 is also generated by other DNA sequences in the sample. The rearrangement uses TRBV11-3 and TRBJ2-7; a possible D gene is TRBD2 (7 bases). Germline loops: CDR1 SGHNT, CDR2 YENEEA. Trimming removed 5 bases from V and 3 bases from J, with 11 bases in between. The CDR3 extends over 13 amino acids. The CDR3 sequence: CASSRGGGYEQYF. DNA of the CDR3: TGTGCCAGCAGCCGAGGGGGGGGCTACGAGCAGTACTTC.

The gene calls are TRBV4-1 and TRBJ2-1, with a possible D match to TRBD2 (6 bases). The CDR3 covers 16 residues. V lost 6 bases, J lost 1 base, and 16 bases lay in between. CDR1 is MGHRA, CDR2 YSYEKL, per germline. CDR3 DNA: TGCGCCAGCAGTTCCCGGTATAGCGGATCCTACAATGAGCAGTTCTTC. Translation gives CASSSRYSGSYNEQFF.

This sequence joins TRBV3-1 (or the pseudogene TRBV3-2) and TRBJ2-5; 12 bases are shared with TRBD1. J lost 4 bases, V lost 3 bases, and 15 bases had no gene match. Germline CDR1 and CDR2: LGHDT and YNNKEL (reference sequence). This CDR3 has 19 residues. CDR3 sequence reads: CASSHRGTGGAGLSETQYF. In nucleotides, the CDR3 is TGTGCCAGCAGCCACCGCGGGACAGGGGGCGCGGGATTGTCAGAGACCCAGTACTTC.